Listed below are T cell receptor beta chains from one sample, sequenced in a study of shared clonotypes between healthy human individuals. Only in-frame clones appear in the TCRdb table, and some are missing; sequencing was by immunoSEQ multiplex PCR. The sample shows about 1.5 million clones, approximately 98% of them seen only once. Sample: naive CD4+ T cells sorted from blood. All receptors derive from a man aged 25-40 years in good health. Both conserved end residues are trimmed from each CDR3. Some rows mark clone size as missing; the rest say once, few, many or name a class of expanded clone.

TRBJ1-5 . TRBV28 ASSLLGTEQPQH
TRBJ1-4 . TRBV28 ASTPFWGTESTNEKLF
TRBJ2-7 . TRBV13 ASSRPVGYEQY
TRBJ2-7 . TRBV28 ASSSPGTSTTYEQY
TRBJ2-4 . TRBV2 ASRGDLNPGVQY
TRBJ2-3 . TRBV11-2 ASSLMTSGTDTQY
TRBJ2-3 . TRBV9 ASSALGSRGAIDTQY
TRBJ1-2 . TRBV28 ASSLPIGSYGYT
TRBJ2-3 . TRBV10-1 ASSDGSAADTQY
TRBJ2-7 . TRBV10-3 AIRKSEGGSYEQY
TRBJ1-3 . TRBV29-1 SAAGTYGNTIY
TRBJ1-5 . TRBV10-2 ASRAWGQGAFSNQPQH
TRBJ2-5 . TRBV5-5 ASSPLPAGIPQETQY
TRBJ1-3 . TRBV7-9 ASSLTLQGLSFSGNTIY
TRBJ1-2 . TRBV7-2 ASSPRGGTDGYT
TRBJ2-7 . TRBV10-3 ATNLYGGQGMSEQY
TRBJ2-7 . TRBV15 ATSRELGRLETEQY
TRBJ1-2 . TRBV5-1 ASNSGVDYGYT
TRBJ1-1 once TRBV15 ATSRDRELNTEAF
TRBJ1-2 . TRBV11-2 ASSLGAGSLFYGYT
TRBJ2-7 . TRBV9 ASSESIGPYEQY
TRBJ1-2 . TRBV28 ASSSQGANGYT
TRBJ2-7 . TRBV9 ASSLGLVGYEQY
TRBJ2-2 . TRBV19 ASKIGRENTGELF
TRBJ2-7 . TRBV11-2 ASSPWTGGEQY
TRBJ2-1 . TRBV9 ASSATSGRAGEQF
TRBJ2-2 once TRBV28 ASSLRLADGELF
TRBJ2-7 once TRBV4-1 ASSQESVSYEQY
TRBJ2-3 . TRBV9 ASSPGLAPTDTQY
TRBJ2-7 . TRBV7-2 ASSLALRSYEQY
TRBJ2-2 . TRBV9 ASSVASSVRAGELF
TRBJ2-7 . TRBV10-1 ASSRDRAYEQY
TRBJ2-2 . TRBV19 ASSIISGRSTGELF
TRBJ1-2 . TRBV5-1 ASATGYSNYGYT
TRBJ2-1 . TRBV4-1 ASSQETTSLVEQF
TRBJ2-5 . TRBV19 ASSINGVGLAGETQY
TRBJ2-7 . TRBV14 ASSQLAGANEQY
TRBJ1-2 . TRBV28 ASSGTLYGYT
TRBJ2-2 . TRBV11-2 ASSPGQASTGELF
TRBJ2-1 once TRBV7-2 ASSFEQGPLYNEQF
TRBJ2-1 . TRBV5-4 ASSSRLAGGNEQF
TRBJ2-3 . TRBV2 ASAPREGTTDTQY